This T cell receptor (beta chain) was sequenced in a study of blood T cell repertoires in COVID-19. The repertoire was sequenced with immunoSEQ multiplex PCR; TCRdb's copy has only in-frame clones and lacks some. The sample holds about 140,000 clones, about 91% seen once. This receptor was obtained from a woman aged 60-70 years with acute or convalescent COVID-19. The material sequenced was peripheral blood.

In DNA, the CDR3 is TGTGCCAGCTGGCCATGGAATTCCGGGACCTACGAGCAGTACTTC. This gives the protein CASWPWNSGTYEQYF. This chain links TRBV6-5 with TRBJ2-7, with D perhaps matching TRBD2 (5 bases). V lost 8 bases to trimming and J lost 2 bases, with 19 bases between them. Germline values: CDR1 MNHEY, CDR2 SVGAGI. This CDR3 comprises 15 residues.